The clone carrying this T cell receptor (beta chain) has just one count. Germline assignment: CDR1 DFQATT and CDR2 SNEGSKA (reference sequence). V dropped 5 bases and J dropped 9; count of bases not matched to a gene: 10. The CDR3 totals 14 residues. This sample was included in a study of CD8 T cells in Susac syndrome. With random hexamers, reverse transcription was performed on about 0.5 to 1 ug of RNA. Each CDR3 protein gets one entry after TCRdb re-called the immunoSEQ multiplex PCR reads with MiXCR. The table records some 250,000 distinct CDR3 sequences, 90% to 97% of them present only once. The specimen sequenced was CD4+ T cells from PBMCs. This sequence joins TRBV20-1 and TRBJ2-4; 10 bases fit TRBD1. This TCR came from a human donor with Susac syndrome. The DNA of the CDR3 is TGCAGTGCTCCGGGGACAGGGGATGGGGGCATTCAGTACTTC. The encoded protein is CSAPGTGDGGIQYF.